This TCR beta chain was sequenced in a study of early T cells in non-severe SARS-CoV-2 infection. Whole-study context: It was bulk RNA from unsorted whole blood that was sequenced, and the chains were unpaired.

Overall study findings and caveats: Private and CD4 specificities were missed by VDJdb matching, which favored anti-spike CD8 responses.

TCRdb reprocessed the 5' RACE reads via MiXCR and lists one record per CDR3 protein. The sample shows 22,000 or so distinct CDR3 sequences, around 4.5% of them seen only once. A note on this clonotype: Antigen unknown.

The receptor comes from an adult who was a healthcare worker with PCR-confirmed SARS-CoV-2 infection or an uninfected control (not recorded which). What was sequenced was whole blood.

The CDR3 nucleotides are TGTGCCAGCAGTTTGGCTAGCTGGAGCTCCTACAATGAGCAGTTCTTC. Translating gives CASSLASWSSYNEQFF. The rearrangement joins TRBV28 to TRBJ2-1; TRBD2 might be the D (5 bases). Trimming removed 3 bases at V and 0 bases at J, with 12 bases between. This CDR3 spans 16 amino acids. CDR1 MDHEN and CDR2 SYDVKM come from the germline V gene.